The clone carrying this T cell receptor (beta chain) has a count of ten or more. Its target is unknown. Amplification yielded TCR beta CDR3 regions, with RNA transcripts as the source. First-round RT-PCR targeting the TCR CDR3 was performed with the HTBI primer set. TCRdb redid the calling of the multiplex PCR reads with MiXCR, one entry per CDR3 protein. The table includes 350,000 or so distinct CDR3 sequences, about a sixth detected once. Patients having uncontrolled infection, another autoimmune disease, pregnancy or lactation were not included. The sample is drawn from a study of T cells in Graves' hyperthyroidism and ophthalmopathy. Study-wide results and caveats: Blood also contained most expanded thyroid clonotypes above 0.001.

This clonotype was sampled from a woman aged 35 to 49 with Graves' ophthalmopathy. Sequenced: blood.

CDR3 loop: CASSESGVYGYTF. Here the CDR3 DNA reads TGTGCCAGCAGTGAGTCAGGGGTCTATGGCTACACCTTC. The chain links TRBV2 to TRBJ1-2; a weak D match, TRBD1 (6 bases). Trimming shortened V by 3 bases and J by 4 bases, and 9 bases separated the two germline ends. The CDR3 runs 13 residues. CDR1 is SNHLY, CDR2 FYNNEI, per germline. Supplemented by reference TRBV2 and TRBJ1-2, the full variable domain reads EPEVTQTPSHQVTQMGQEVILRCVPISNHLYFYWYRQILGQKVEFLVSFYNNEISEKSEIFDDQFSVERPDGSNFTLKIRSTKLEDSAMYFCASSESGVYGYTFGSGTRLTVV.